This T cell receptor beta chain emerged from a study of cytomegalovirus exposure and HLA in healthy donors. It was with 60 Vbeta and 13 Jbeta primers that the PCR ran. Measured with immunoSEQ multiplex PCR; TCRdb has only the in-frame clones, and not every one. Here the sample spans some 140,000 clones, around three quarters being singletons. This CDR3 has 14 residues. The germline gives CDR1 MDHEN, CDR2 SYDVKM. Trimming stripped 6 bases from V and 1 base from J, with 12 bases between. Sequences were obtained from PBMCs. This sequence originates from a man aged 40-49 years in good health and CMV-seronegative. The chain combines TRBV28 with TRBJ2-5; tentative D call: TRBD1 (6 bases). The CDR3 nucleotides read TGTGCCAGCAGATACGGGGACACCCAAGAGACCCAGTACTTC. Amino acid sequence: CASRYGDTQETQYF. Full variable domain (missing parts from reference TRBV28 and TRBJ2-5): DVKVTQSSRYLVKRTGEKVFLECVQDMDHENMFWYRQDPGLGLRLIYFSYDVKMKEKGDIPEGYSVSREKKERFSLILESASTNQTSMYLCASRYGDTQETQYFGPGTRLLVL.